This TCR beta chain stems from a study of Graves' ophthalmopathy and Graves' hyperthyroidism. Notes on the study in general: Sensitivity reached 70% to 71% and specificity about 73% when the model predicted ophthalmopathy progression. Blood also harbored most expanded thyroid clonotypes above 0.001 frequency.

The CDR3 extends over 15 amino acids. The V gene end was trimmed by 5 bases and the J gene end by 3 bases; junction bases not matched to a gene: 10. CDR1 is SGHTA and CDR2 is FQGNSA in the germline V gene. Amplification targeted the TCR beta CDR3 regions, with RNA transcripts as the source material. The authors performed first-round RT-PCR with HTBI primers and then a second-round multiplex PCR. TCRdb redid the calling of the multiplex PCR reads with MiXCR, one entry per CDR3 protein. The table shows 1 million to 1.3 million distinct CDR3 sequences, with roughly two fifths occurring only once. Worth noting for this clonotype: Its specificity is not known.

The TCR comes from an adult man with Graves' hyperthyroidism. The specimen sequenced was peripheral blood or thyroid tissue (not recorded which). V gene TRBV7-2 combines with J gene TRBJ2-7; 7 nucleotides match TRBD1. CDR3 region: CASSPAADRNYEQYF. The DNA of the CDR3 is TGTGCCAGCAGCCCGGCGGCGGACAGGAACTACGAGCAGTACTTC.